The 11 T cell receptor beta chains presented below share a single source sample, sequenced in a study of a mutant IDH1 vaccine in newly diagnosed glioma. The time point is: baseline, week 1 (first vaccination visit). The treatment denotes: pre-vaccination baseline after standard-of-care therapy. This table comes from immunoSEQ multiplex PCR, and its TCRdb copy is limited to in-frame clones, with some not included. The table shows about 66,000 clones, with just over 85% occurring only once. The sequencing here drew on PBMCs, taken from a glioma patient treated with radiotherapy, temozolomide or both. The receptors here all came from a man aged 25 to 45 with glioma.

J is TRBJ2-7 and V is TRBV5-4; D gene uncertain. CDR3 length: 14 residues. Trimming cost V 1 base and J 0 bases, with 8 bases left between them. The V gene's germline CDR1 is SGHNT and CDR2 YYREEE (reference sequence). CDR3 bases: TGTGCCAGCAGCTTGTACCAGCACTCCTACGAGCAGTACTTC. Translation: CASSLYQHSYEQYF.

This clone has only a few counts. The CDR3 DNA reads TGTGCCAGCAGCTCATTGGGGACAGGAGAAGCTTTCTTT. The encoded protein is CASSSLGTGEAFF. The chain recombines TRBV25-1 with TRBJ1-1, with 8 bases that match TRBD1. V was clipped by 6 bases and J by 8 bases; unmatched bases: 8. The CDR3 spans 13 residues. Germline V gene data show CDR1 as MGHDK and CDR2 as SYGVNS.

The V and J genes are TRBV7-9 and TRBJ1-5; D is unclear. This CDR3 has 13 amino acids. CDR1 is SEHNR, CDR2 FQNEAQ, per germline (reference sequence). Deletions cut 3 bases from V and 6 bases from J, with 9 bases between. CDR3 sequence: CASSFHGVQPQHF. DNA of the CDR3: TGTGCCAGCAGCTTCCATGGAGTTCAGCCCCAGCATTTT.

This clone was seen a handful of times. This chain joins TRBV20-1 and TRBJ1-4, with no clear D. The germline V gene encodes CDR1 DFQATT and CDR2 SNEGSKA (reference sequence). This CDR3 has 11 residues. The V and J ends lost 6 bases and 4 bases respectively, with 6 bases between them. The CDR3 bases are TGCAGTGCCAACAGTAATGAAAAACTGTTTTTT. This encodes CSANSNEKLFF.

The chain couples TRBV5-6 to TRBJ2-2; either TRBD1 or TRBD2 may supply D (5 bases each). Germline V gene lookup returns CDR1 SGHDT and CDR2 YYEEEE. V dropped 5 bases and J dropped 5 bases, with 13 bases sitting between them. This CDR3 has 14 amino acids. The CDR3 is CASRSWGRTGELFF. The CDR3 DNA is TGTGCCAGCAGAAGCTGGGGACGGACCGGGGAGCTGTTTTTT.

This chain connects TRBV5-4 to TRBJ2-1, with a weak D call TRBD2 (5 bases). V was trimmed by 5 bases and J by 1 base, leaving 7 bases between them. This CDR3 spans 13 amino acids. The germline V gene has CDR1 SGHNT and CDR2 YYREEE (reference sequence). CDR3 protein: CASRPGSYNEQFF. The CDR3 nucleotides are TGTGCCAGCAGACCGGGATCCTACAATGAGCAGTTCTTC.

The V gene is TRBV14, the J gene TRBJ1-2, with no clear D. V was trimmed by 0 bases and J by 0 bases, leaving 14 bases between them. There are 17 residues in the CDR3. CDR1 is SGHDN and CDR2 is FVKESK in the germline V gene. CDR3 protein: CASSQDRVAATNYGYTF. The DNA of the CDR3 is TGTGCCAGCAGCCAAGATCGGGTGGCGGCGACTAACTATGGCTACACCTTC.

V usage is TRBV10-1 and J usage is TRBJ2-7; 9 bases align to TRBD2. This CDR3 has 16 amino acids. Trimming removed 0 bases from V and 2 bases from J; junction bases left unmatched: 5. Germline V CDR1 and CDR2: WNHNN, SYGVQD (reference sequence). The CDR3 nucleotides are TGCGCCAGCAGTGAGTCGTGGGCTAGCGGGGCCTACGAGCAGTACTTC. Translated, it gives CASSESWASGAYEQYF.

The V gene is TRBV7-9, the J gene TRBJ2-2; D ambiguous. The germline V gene encodes CDR1 SEHNR and CDR2 FQNEAQ (reference sequence). V lost 5 bases to trimming and J lost 1 base, with 11 bases between them. CDR3 length: 15 amino acids. CDR3 loop: CASSPRTRNTGELFF. Here the CDR3 DNA reads TGTGCCAGCAGCCCTCGGACGAGGAACACCGGGGAGCTGTTTTTT. Full variable domain (outside the CDR3, taken from reference TRBV7-9 and TRBJ2-2): DTGVSQNPRHKITKRGQNVTFRCDPISEHNRLYWYRQTLGQGPEFLTYFQNEAQLEKSRLLSDRFSAERPKGSFSTLEIQRTEQGDSAMYLCASSPRTRNTGELFFGEGSRLTVL.

The V and J genes are TRBV27 and TRBJ1-5; TRBD1 matches 10 bases. The germline V gene encodes CDR1 MNHEY and CDR2 SMNVEV (reference sequence). V lost 6 bases, J lost 5 bases, and 10 bases stayed unmatched. The CDR3 contains 16 residues. CDR3 in amino acids: CASSPRDRGAHQPQHF. The CDR3 region has the DNA TGTGCCAGCAGCCCCAGGGACAGGGGTGCCCATCAGCCCCAGCATTTT.

This rearrangement joins TRBV29-1 to TRBJ2-7, with D possibly being TRBD1 (5 bases). This CDR3 has 15 residues. Trimming pared 1 base from V and 7 bases from J, leaving 20 bases between. The V gene's germline CDR1 is SQVTM and CDR2 ANQGSEA. CDR3 bases: TGCAGCGTTGAAGGGTTAGGGGAAATAAGTCGGGAGCAGTACTTC. This translates into CSVEGLGEISREQYF.